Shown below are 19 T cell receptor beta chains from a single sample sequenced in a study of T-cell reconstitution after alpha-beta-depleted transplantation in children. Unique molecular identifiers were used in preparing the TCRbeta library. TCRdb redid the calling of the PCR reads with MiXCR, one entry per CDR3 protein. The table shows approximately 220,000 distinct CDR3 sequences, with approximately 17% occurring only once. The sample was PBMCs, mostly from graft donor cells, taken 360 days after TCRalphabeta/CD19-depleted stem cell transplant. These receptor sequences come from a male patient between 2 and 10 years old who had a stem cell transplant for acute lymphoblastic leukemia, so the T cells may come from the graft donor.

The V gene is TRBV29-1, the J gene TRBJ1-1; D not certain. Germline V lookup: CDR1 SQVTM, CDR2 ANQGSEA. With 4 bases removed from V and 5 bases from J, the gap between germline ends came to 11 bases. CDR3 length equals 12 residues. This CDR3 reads CSVVPSRTEAFF. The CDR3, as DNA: TGCAGCGTTGTCCCTAGTCGGACTGAAGCTTTCTTT.

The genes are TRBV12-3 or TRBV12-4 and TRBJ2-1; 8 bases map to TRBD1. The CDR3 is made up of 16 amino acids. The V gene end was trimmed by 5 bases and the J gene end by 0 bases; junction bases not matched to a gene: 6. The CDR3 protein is CASSPGDRSSYNEQFF. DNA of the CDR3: TGTGCCAGCAGTCCCGGGGACAGGAGCTCCTACAATGAGCAGTTCTTC.

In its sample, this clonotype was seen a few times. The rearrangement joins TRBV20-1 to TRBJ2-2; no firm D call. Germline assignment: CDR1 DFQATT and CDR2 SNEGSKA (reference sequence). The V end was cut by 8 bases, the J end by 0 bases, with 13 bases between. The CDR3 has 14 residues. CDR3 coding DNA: TGCAGTACTCTCCGACTTTCGAACACCGGGGAGCTGTTTTTT. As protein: CSTLRLSNTGELFF.

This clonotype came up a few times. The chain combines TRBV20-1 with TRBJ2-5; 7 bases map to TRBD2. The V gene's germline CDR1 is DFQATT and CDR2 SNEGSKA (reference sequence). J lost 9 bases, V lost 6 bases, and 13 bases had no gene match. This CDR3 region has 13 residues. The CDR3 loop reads CSATNGAGWSQYF. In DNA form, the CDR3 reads TGCAGTGCCACCAATGGAGCGGGGTGGTCCCAGTACTTC.

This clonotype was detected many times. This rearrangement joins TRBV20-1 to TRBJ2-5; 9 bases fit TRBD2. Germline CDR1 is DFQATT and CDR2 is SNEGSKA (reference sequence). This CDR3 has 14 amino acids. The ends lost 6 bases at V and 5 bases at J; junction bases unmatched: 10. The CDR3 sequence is CSAKRLAAWETQYF. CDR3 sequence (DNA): TGCAGTGCCAAACGACTAGCGGCTTGGGAGACCCAGTACTTC.

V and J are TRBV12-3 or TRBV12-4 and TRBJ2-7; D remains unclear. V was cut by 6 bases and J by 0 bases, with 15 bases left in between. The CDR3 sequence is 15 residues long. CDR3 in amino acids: CASSESGNSSYEQYF. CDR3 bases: TGTGCCAGCAGCGAATCCGGAAACAGCTCCTACGAGCAGTACTTC.

In nucleotides, the CDR3 is TGTGCCAGCAGCATCCGACAGGGTGGGCGCGAGGAGCAGTTCTTC. Residues: CASSIRQGGREEQFF. The chain joins TRBV7-6 to TRBJ2-1; 7 bases map to TRBD1. The CDR3 extends over 15 amino acids. Looked up from germline, CDR1 is SGHVS and CDR2 is FNYEAQ. V shed 5 bases and J 10 bases; nucleotides not matched to a gene: 14. The variable domain in full, completed from reference TRBV7-6 and TRBJ2-1, reads GAGVSQSPRYKVTKRGQDVALRCDPISGHVSLYWYRQALGQGPEFLTYFNYEAQQDKSGLPNDRFSAERPEGSISTLTIQRTEQRDSAMYRCASSIRQGGREEQFFGPGTRLTVL.

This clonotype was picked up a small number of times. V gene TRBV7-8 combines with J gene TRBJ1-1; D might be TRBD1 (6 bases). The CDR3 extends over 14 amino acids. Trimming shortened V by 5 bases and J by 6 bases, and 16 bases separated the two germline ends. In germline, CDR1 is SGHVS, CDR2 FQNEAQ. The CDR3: CASSQLTGIPEAFF. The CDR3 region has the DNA TGTGCCAGCAGCCAACTCACAGGGATCCCTGAAGCTTTCTTT.

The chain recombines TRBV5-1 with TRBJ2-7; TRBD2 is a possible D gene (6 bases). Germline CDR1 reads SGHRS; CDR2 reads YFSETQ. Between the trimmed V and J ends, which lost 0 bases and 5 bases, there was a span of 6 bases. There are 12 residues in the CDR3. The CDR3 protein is CASSLGRDEQYF. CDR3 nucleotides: TGCGCCAGCAGCTTGGGGAGGGACGAGCAGTACTTC.

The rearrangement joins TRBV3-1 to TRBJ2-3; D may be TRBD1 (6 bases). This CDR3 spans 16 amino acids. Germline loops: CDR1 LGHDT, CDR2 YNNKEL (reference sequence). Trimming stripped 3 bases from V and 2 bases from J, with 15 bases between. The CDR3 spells CASSQGAGADTDTQYF. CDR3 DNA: TGTGCCAGCAGCCAGGGGGCCGGGGCGGACACAGATACGCAGTATTTT.

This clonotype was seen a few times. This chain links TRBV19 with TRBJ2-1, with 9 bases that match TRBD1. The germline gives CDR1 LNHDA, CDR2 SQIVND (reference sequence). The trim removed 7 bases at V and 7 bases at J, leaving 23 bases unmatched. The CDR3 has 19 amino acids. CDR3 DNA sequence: TGTGCCAGTACCTATTTCTCCGGGACAGGGAGAGGTCGTAGGAATGAGCAGTTCTTC. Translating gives CASTYFSGTGRGRRNEQFF.

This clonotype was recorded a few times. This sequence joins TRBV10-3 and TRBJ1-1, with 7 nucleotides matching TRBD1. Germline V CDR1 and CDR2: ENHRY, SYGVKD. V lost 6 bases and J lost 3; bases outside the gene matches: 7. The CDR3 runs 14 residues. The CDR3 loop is CAIRLQGLDTEAFF. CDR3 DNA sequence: TGTGCCATCAGACTACAGGGGCTGGACACTGAAGCTTTCTTT.

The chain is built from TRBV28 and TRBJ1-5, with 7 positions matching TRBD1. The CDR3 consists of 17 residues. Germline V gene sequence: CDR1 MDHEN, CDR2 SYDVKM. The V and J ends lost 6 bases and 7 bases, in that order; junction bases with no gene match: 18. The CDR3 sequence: CASSSSGDSGLWQPQHF. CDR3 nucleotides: TGTGCCAGCAGCAGTTCGGGGGACAGCGGATTATGGCAGCCCCAGCATTTT.

The CDR3 DNA reads as TGCAGTGCTAGAGCGGGGACTCGGGATTCACCCCTCCACTTT. Its translation: CSARAGTRDSPLHF. This sequence joins TRBV20-1 and TRBJ1-6; D possibly corresponds to TRBD1 (5 bases). The germline gives CDR1 DFQATT, CDR2 SNEGSKA (reference sequence). Trimming cost V 1 base and J 8 bases, with 12 bases left between them. This CDR3 region has 14 residues.

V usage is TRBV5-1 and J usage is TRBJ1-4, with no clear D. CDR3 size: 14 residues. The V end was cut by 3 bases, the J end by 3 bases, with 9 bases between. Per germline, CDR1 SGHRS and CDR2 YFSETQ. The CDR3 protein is CASSSTGPNEKLFF. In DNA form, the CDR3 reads TGCGCCAGCAGCTCAACTGGACCTAATGAAAAACTGTTTTTT.

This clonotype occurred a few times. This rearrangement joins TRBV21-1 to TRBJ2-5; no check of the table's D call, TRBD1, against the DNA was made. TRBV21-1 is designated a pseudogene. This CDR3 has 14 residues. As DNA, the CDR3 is TGTGCCAGCAGCAAAGGACCCGGGGCCACACGCCAGTACTTC. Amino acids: CASSKGPGATRQYF.

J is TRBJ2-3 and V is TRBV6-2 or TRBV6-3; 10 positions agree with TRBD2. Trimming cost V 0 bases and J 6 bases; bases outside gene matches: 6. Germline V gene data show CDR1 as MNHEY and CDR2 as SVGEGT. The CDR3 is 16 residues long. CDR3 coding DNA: TGTGCCAGCAGTTACTCGATACTAGCGGGGAGTGATACGCAGTATTTT. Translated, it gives CASSYSILAGSDTQYF.

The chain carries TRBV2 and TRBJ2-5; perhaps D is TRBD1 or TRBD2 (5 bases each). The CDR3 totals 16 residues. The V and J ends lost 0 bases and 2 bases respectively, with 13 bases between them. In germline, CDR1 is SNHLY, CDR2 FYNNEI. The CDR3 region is CASSEARTRGQETQYF. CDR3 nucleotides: TGTGCCAGCAGTGAAGCTCGTACGAGGGGTCAAGAGACCCAGTACTTC.

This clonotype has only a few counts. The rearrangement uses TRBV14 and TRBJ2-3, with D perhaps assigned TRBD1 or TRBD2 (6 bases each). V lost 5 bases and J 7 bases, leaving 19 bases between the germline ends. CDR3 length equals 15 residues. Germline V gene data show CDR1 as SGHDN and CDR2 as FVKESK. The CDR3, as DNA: TGTGCCAGCAGCGCCTGGGGGGCCGGCCTGAATACGCAGTATTTT. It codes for CASSAWGAGLNTQYF.